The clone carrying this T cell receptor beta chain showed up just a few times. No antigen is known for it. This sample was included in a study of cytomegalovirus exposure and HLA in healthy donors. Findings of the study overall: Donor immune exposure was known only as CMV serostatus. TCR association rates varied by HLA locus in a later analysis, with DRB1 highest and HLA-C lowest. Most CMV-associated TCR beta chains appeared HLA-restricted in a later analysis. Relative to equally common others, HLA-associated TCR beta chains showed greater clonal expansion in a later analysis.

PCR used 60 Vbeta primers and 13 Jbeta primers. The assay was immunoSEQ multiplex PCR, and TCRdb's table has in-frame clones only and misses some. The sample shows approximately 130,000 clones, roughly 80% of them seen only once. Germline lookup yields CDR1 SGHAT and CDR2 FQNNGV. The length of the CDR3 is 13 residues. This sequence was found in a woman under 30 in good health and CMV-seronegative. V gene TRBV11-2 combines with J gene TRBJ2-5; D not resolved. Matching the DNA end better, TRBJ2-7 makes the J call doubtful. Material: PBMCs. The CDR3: CASSPFSAYEQYF. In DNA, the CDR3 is TGTGCCAGCAGCCCATTTAGTGCCTACGAGCAGTACTTC.